Described below is a single T cell receptor beta chain sequence and its context. This sample was taken from a study of T cells after somatic rescue of genetic block. Germline lookup yields CDR1 MNHEY and CDR2 SVGAGI. V lost 4 bases and J lost 10, with 17 bases in between. The CDR3 totals 15 residues. Assay used: immunoSEQ multiplex PCR; TCRdb lists only in-frame clones, some missing. Of some 67,000 clones detected, roughly 94% appear once; the ten largest clones hold approximately 3%. The chain links TRBV6-5 to TRBJ1-6, with D possibly matching TRBD1 (5 bases). The clonotype was recovered from a man aged 35 to 55. The sample consisted of peripheral blood mononuclear cells (PBMCs). The CDR3 is CASSSSTYRNSPLHF. The CDR3 DNA sequence: TGTGCCAGCAGTTCCTCAACCTACAGGAACTCACCCCTCCACTTT.